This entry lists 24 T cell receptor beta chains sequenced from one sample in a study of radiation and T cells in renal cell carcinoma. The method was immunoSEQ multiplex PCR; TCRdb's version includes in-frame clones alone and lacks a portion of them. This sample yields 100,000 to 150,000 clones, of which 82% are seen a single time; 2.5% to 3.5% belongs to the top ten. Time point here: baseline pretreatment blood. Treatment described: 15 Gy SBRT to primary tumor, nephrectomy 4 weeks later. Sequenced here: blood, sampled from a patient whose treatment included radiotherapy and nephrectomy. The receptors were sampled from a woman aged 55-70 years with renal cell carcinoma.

The CDR3 reads CASSSSGGQGLIGELFF. As DNA, the CDR3 is TGTGCCAGTAGCTCTTCCGGGGGGCAGGGATTGATCGGGGAGCTGTTTTTT. The V and J genes are TRBV19 and TRBJ2-2; TRBD2 is a possible D gene (7 bases). V lost 6 bases to trimming and J lost 7 bases, with 24 bases between them. CDR1 is LNHDA, CDR2 SQIVND, per germline (reference sequence). The CDR3 has 17 residues.

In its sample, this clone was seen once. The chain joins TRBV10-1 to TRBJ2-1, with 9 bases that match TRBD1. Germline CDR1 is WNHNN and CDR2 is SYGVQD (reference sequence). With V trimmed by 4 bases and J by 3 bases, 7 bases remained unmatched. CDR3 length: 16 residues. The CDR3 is CASSGAGTGSYNEQFF. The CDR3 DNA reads TGCGCCAGCAGTGGGGCCGGGACAGGGAGCTACAATGAGCAGTTCTTC.

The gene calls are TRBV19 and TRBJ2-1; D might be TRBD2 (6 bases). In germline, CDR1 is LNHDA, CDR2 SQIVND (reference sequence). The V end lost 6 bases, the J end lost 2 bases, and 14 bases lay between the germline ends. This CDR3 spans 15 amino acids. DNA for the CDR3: TGTGCCAGTAGCCTAGGGGCGGGGACCTACAATGAGCAGTTCTTC. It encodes CASSLGAGTYNEQFF.

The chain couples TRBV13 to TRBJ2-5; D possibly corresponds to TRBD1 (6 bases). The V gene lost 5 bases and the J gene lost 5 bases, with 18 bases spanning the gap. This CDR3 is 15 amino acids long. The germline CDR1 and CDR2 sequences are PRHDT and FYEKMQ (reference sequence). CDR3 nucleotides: TGTGCCAGCAGCGGGGGCGCGGGCCGCGGGGAGACCCAGTACTTC. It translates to CASSGGAGRGETQYF.

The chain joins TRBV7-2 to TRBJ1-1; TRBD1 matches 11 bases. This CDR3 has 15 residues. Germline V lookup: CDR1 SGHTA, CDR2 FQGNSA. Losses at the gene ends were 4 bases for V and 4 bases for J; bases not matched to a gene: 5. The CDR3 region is CASSSPGTGGTEAFF. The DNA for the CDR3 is TGTGCCAGCAGCTCGCCTGGGACAGGGGGCACTGAAGCTTTCTTT.

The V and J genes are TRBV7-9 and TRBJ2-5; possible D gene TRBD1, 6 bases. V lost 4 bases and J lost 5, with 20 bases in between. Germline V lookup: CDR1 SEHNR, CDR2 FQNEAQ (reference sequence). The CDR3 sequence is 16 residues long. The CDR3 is CASSSPGTHHMETQYF. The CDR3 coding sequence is TGTGCCAGCAGCTCGCCCGGGACACATCACATGGAGACCCAGTACTTC.

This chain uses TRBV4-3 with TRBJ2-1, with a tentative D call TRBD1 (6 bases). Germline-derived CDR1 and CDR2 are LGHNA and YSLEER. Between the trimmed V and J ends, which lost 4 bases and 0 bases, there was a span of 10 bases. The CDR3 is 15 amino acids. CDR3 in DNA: TGCGCCAGCAGCCGATCGACAGGCTCCTACAATGAGCAGTTCTTC. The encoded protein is CASSRSTGSYNEQFF.

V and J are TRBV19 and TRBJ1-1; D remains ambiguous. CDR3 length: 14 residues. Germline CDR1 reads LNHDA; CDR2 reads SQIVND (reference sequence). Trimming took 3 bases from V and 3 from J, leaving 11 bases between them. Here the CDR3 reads CASSIGPRYTEAFF. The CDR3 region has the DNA TGTGCCAGTAGTATCGGTCCGCGATACACTGAAGCTTTCTTT.

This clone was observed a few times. As DNA, the CDR3 is TGTGCCATCAGTGTGACCGGGGGGGGGCCTGAAGCTTTCTTT. Its translation: CAISVTGGGPEAFF. The rearrangement uses TRBV10-3 and TRBJ1-1; D possibly corresponds to TRBD1 (6 bases). Trimming removed 4 bases at V and 6 bases at J, with 15 bases between. The germline gives CDR1 ENHRY, CDR2 SYGVKD. The CDR3 is 14 amino acids.

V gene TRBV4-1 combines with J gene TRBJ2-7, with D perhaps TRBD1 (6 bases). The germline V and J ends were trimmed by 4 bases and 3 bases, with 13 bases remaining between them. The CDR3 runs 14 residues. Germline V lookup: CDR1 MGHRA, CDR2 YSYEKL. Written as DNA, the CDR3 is TGCGCCAGCAGCCTCGGGACACGGGACTACGAGCAGTACTTC. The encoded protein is CASSLGTRDYEQYF.

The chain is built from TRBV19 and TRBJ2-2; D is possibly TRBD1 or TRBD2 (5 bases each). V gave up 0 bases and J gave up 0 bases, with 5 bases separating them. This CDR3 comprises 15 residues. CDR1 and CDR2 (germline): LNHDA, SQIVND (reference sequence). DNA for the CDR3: TGTGCCAGTAGTATAGAGGGGGCGAACACCGGGGAGCTGTTTTTT. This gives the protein CASSIEGANTGELFF.

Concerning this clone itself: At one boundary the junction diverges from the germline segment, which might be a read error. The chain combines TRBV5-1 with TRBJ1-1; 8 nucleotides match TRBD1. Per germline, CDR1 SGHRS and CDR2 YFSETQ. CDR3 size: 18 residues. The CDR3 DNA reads TGCGCCAGCAGCTTGCCCCCTGGACAGGGAAGGGTGAACGCTGAAGCTTTCTTT. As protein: CASSLPPGQGRVNAEAFF.

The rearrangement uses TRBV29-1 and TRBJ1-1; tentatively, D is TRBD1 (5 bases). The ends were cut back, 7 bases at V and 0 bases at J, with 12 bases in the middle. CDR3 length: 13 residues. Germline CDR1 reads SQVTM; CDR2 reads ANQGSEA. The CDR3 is CSAPGRMNTEAFF. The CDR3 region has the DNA TGCAGCGCTCCGGGACGGATGAACACTGAAGCTTTCTTT.

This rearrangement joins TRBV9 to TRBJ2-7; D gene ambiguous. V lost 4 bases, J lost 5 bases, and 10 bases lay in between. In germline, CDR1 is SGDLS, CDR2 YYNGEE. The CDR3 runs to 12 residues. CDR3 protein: CASSRIENEQYF. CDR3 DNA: TGTGCCAGCAGCCGAATAGAGAACGAGCAGTACTTC.

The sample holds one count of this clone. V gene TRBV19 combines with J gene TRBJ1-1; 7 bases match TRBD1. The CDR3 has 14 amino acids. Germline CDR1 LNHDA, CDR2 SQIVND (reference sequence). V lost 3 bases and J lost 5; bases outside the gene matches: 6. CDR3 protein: CASSIGGGWTEAFF. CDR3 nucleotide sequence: TGTGCCAGTAGTATTGGAGGGGGCTGGACTGAAGCTTTCTTT.

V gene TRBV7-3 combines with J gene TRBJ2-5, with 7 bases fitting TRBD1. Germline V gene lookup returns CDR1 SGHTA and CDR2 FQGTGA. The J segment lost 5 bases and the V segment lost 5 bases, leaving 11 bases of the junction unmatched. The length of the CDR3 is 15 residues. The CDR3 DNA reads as TGTGCCAGCAGCCCATCTGACAGGGTTGGGGAGACCCAGTACTTC. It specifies CASSPSDRVGETQYF.

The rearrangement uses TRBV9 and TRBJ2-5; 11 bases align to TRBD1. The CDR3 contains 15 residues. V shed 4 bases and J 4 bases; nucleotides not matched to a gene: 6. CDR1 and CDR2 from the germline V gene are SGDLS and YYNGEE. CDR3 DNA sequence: TGTGCCAGCAGCTTCTCCGGGACAGGGGGAGAGACCCAGTACTTC. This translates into CASSFSGTGGETQYF.

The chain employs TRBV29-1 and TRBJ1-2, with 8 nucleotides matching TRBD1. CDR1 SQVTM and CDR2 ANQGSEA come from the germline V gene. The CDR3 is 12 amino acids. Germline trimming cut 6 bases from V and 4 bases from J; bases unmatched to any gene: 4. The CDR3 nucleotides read TGCAGCGTGACAGACAGGGGCTATGGCTACACCTTC. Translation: CSVTDRGYGYTF.

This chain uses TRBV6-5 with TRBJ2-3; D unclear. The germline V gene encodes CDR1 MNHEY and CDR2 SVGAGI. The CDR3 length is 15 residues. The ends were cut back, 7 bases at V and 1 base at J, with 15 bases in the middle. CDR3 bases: TGTGCCAGCACAAAGTGGGGTCTGGGCACAGATACGCAGTATTTT. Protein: CASTKWGLGTDTQYF.

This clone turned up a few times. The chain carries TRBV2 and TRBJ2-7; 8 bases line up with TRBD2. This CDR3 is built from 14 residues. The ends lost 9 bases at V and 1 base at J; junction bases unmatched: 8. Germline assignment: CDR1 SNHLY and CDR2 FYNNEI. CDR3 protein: CARLMLAGSYEQYF. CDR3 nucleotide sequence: TGTGCCAGACTTATGCTAGCGGGTTCCTACGAGCAGTACTTC.

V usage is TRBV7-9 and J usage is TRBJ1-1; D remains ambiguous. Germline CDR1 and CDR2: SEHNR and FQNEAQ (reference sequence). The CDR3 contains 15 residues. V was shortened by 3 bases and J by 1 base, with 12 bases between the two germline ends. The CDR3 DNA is TGTGCCAGCAGCTTCCACGCGGGGAGGAACACTGAAGCTTTCTTT. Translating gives CASSFHAGRNTEAFF.

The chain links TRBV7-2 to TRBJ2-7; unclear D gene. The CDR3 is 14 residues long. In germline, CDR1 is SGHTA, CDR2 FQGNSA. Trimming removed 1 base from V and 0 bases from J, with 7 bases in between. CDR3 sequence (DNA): TGTGCCAGCAGCTTAGGCGGAATCTCCTACGAGCAGTACTTC. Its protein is CASSLGGISYEQYF.

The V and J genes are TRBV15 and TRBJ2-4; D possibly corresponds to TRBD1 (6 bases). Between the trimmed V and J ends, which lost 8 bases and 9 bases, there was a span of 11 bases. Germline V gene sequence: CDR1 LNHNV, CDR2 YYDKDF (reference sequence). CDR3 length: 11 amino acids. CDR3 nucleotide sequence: TGTGCCACCGCGGAACAGGGCATTCAGTACTTC. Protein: CATAEQGIQYF.

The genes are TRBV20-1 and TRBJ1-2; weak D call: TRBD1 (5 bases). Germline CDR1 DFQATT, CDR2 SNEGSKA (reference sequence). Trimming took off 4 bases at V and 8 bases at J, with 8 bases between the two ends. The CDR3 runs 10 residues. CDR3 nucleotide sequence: TGCAGTGCTAATCGACAGGGCTACACCTTC. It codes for CSANRQGYTF.